Below are 30 T cell receptor beta chains sequenced from a single sample in a study of tumor-infiltrating lymphocytes in primary liver carcinoma. From 20-30 mg of unsorted bulk tissue, DNA and RNA were co-extracted together. TCR beta cDNA was prepared out of around 460 ng total RNA by means of a constant-region primer. Researchers made the TCR beta libraries by running three nested multiplex PCR rounds with slightly modified ARM-PCR. Investigators reported that the first two PCR rounds, at around 10 cycles each, used TRBV1-TRBV30 forward primers with a C-beta reverse primer. MiXCR, run by TCRdb on the multiplex PCR reads, gives a single entry per CDR3 protein. The table lists some 180,000 distinct CDR3 sequences, about 85% of them singletons. Sequencing was performed on tumor tissue from primary liver carcinoma. The receptors stem from a man aged 40-49 years with primary liver carcinoma and hepatitis B virus infection.

Turning to this clonotype: Likely a read error: the CDR3 ends without its conserved phenylalanine or tryptophan. The genes are TRBV5-4 and TRBJ2-1; D possibly uses TRBD1 or TRBD2 (5 bases each). The CDR3 consists of 14 residues. CDR1 SGHNT and CDR2 YYREEE come from the germline V gene (reference sequence). For the CDR3, the DNA is TGTGCCAGCAGCTCCTCTGGGACCTACAAAGAGCAGTTCTTG. Its protein product is CASSSSGTYKEQFL.

This clonotype has a handful of counts. The chain has TRBV30 and TRBJ1-5; D is undetermined. V lost 0 bases and J 5 bases, leaving 14 bases between the germline ends. CDR1 is GTSNPN and CDR2 is SVGIG in the germline V gene (reference sequence). CDR3 length: 15 amino acids. The CDR3 region has the DNA TGTGCCTGGAGTGTCCCGGCACACGGGTATCAGCCCCAGCATTTT. Protein: CAWSVPAHGYQPQHF. Drawing the rest from reference TRBV30 and TRBJ1-5, the complete variable domain is SQTIHQWPATLVQPVGSPLSLECTVEGTSNPNLYWYRQAAGRGLQLLFYSVGIGQISSEVPQNLSASRPQDRQFILSSKKLLLSDSGFYLCAWSVPAHGYQPQHFGDGTRLSIL.

A note on this clonotype: Mismatch with germline at one junction end may stem from a read error. The CDR3 DNA is TGTACCAGCAGCTCGTTGGCGGGAGCGAGCCTCGACCAGTACTTC. Its translation is CTSSSLAGASLDQYF. The rearrangement uses TRBV11-2 and TRBJ2-7; 7 positions agree with TRBD2. Germline assignment: CDR1 SGHAT and CDR2 FQNNGV. This CDR3 is 15 amino acids long.

As for this clonotype: The junction differs from germline at one of its ends, possibly a read error. The gene calls are TRBV4-1 and TRBJ2-7; perhaps D is TRBD1 or TRBD2 (5 bases each). The CDR3 has 15 residues. Germline CDR1 MGHRA, CDR2 YSYEKL. Here the CDR3 DNA reads TGCGCCAGCAGCCCCCGAGGGGAATTCTTCTACGAGCAGTATTTC. Its protein product is CASSPRGEFFYEQYF.

A word on this clonotype: A much more abundant neighbour one base away suggests this may be a read error. The chain combines TRBV5-1 with TRBJ2-3; D perhaps matches TRBD1 (7 bases). CDR1 and CDR2 (germline): SGHRS, YFSETQ. This CDR3 is built from 16 residues. The V and J ends lost 4 bases and 2 bases respectively, with 17 bases between them. CDR3 residues: CASSIPTGTVTDTQYF. The CDR3 region has the DNA TGCGCCAGCAGCATTCCGACAGGGACTGTCACAGATACGCAGTATTTT.

Details on this clonotype: A much more abundant neighbour one base away suggests this may be a read error. The chain couples TRBV5-1 to TRBJ2-3; no definite D call. This CDR3 has 15 amino acids. The V and J ends lost 0 bases and 5 bases respectively, with 13 bases between them. CDR1 and CDR2 (germline): SGHRS, YFSETQ. Here the CDR3 DNA reads TGCGCCAGCAGCTTGGAAGGCTTTACCATAGATACGCAGTATTTT. Its translation: CASSLEGFTIDTQYF.

This clonotype showed up many times. The chain carries TRBV6-5 and TRBJ1-4, with a weak D call TRBD1 (6 bases). Per the germline V gene, CDR1 is MNHEY and CDR2 is SVGAGI. V shed 6 bases and J shed 0 bases, with 11 bases lying between them. There are 15 residues in the CDR3. CDR3 sequence: CASRQGRATNEKLFF. The CDR3 region has the DNA TGTGCCAGCAGACAGGGAAGAGCAACTAATGAAAAACTGTTTTTT.

With respect to this clonotype: A read error may account for a junction end that differs from germline. The V call is TRBV29-1, the J call TRBJ2-3, with 7 nucleotides matching TRBD2. Germline loops: CDR1 SQVTM, CDR2 ANQGSEA. CDR3 length: 14 residues. CDR3 protein: CSGIQIAGTDAQYF. The CDR3 DNA reads as TGCAGCGGGATTCAAATAGCGGGCACAGATGCGCAATATTTT.

In regard to this clonotype: Germline and junction disagree at one end, which may indicate a read error. The chain carries TRBV6-5 and TRBJ2-7, with 7 bases matching TRBD2. This CDR3 is 15 amino acids long. Looked up from germline, CDR1 is MNHEY and CDR2 is SVGAGI. The CDR3 coding sequence is TGTGCCAGCAGTTCCCCCGGCGGGAGATCCCACGATCAGTACTTC. Translation gives CASSSPGGRSHDQYF.

Regarding this clonotype: The junction differs from germline at one of its ends, possibly a read error. The chain recombines TRBV6-5 with TRBJ2-7; D is unclear. The CDR3 loop spans 18 amino acids. Germline V gene sequence: CDR1 MNHEY, CDR2 SVGAGI. CDR3 sequence: CASGYKGPVTSIAYEQYF. Here the CDR3 DNA reads TGTGCCAGCGGTTACAAGGGCCCCGTCACTTCGATAGCCTACGAGCAGTACTTC.

V and J are TRBV6-6 and TRBJ2-3; perhaps TRBD2 as D (5 bases). This CDR3 has 15 amino acids. CDR1 is MNHNY, CDR2 SVGAGI, per germline (reference sequence). Trimming stripped 10 bases from V and 3 bases from J, with 20 bases between. CDR3 in amino acids: CANNPGLTGTDTQYF. The CDR3 DNA reads TGTGCCAACAACCCAGGTCTAACGGGAACAGATACGCAGTATTTT.

Concerning this clonotype itself: A read error is possible here, since a much larger clone lies one base away. The V gene is TRBV5-1, the J gene TRBJ2-7, with D possibly matching TRBD1 (6 bases). The CDR3 consists of 13 residues. CDR1 is SGHRS and CDR2 is YFSETQ in the germline V gene. The germline V and J ends were trimmed by 0 bases and 3 bases, with 7 bases remaining between them. The CDR3 here is CASSLEGVYEQYF. CDR3 DNA: TGCGCCAGCAGCTTGGAGGGGGTCTACGAGCAGTACTTC.

With respect to this clonotype: This clone may be a read error of a much larger clone one base away. The gene calls are TRBV5-1 and TRBJ2-3; possibly TRBD2 for D (6 bases). The length of the CDR3 is 14 residues. The germline gives CDR1 SGHRS, CDR2 YFSETQ. CDR3 in DNA: TGCGCCAGCAACTTGGATCGACTAGATGATACGCAGTATTTT. Translated: CASNLDRLDDTQYF.

J is TRBJ2-2 and V is TRBV9, with a possible D match to TRBD1 (6 bases). Trimming took 0 bases from V and 4 from J, leaving 10 bases between them. Germline values: CDR1 SGDLS, CDR2 YYNGEE. CDR3 length: 15 amino acids. Written as DNA, the CDR3 is TGTGCCAGCAGCGTAGAAGGACAGACCACCGGGGAGCTGTTTTTT. It is translated as CASSVEGQTTGELFF.

This CDR3 is CASSWKQSDIQYF. CDR3 DNA sequence: TGTGCCAGCAGCTGGAAGCAGAGTGACATTCAGTACTTC. The chain couples TRBV11-1 to TRBJ2-4, with D hard to call. Germline V gives CDR1 SGHAT, CDR2 FQDESV (reference sequence). V was cut by 4 bases and J by 8 bases, with 12 bases left in between. This CDR3 contains 13 residues.

Worth noting for this clonotype: A read error may produce the germline difference seen at one junction end. The V and J genes are TRBV28 and TRBJ1-5, with no clear D. CDR3 length equals 15 residues. From germline, CDR1 is MDHEN and CDR2 SYDVKM. The CDR3: CASSKPRSSDQPQHF. The DNA of the CDR3 is TGTGCCAGCAGTAAACCCAGGAGTAGCGATCAGCCCCAGCATTTT.

V usage is TRBV10-3 and J usage is TRBJ2-5; D unclear. This CDR3 contains 14 residues. Germline CDR1 ENHRY, CDR2 SYGVKD. The V end was cut by 10 bases, the J end by 5 bases, with 20 bases between. CDR3 bases: TGTGCCACCGCGCCAGGACCAGCGATGGAGACCCAGTACTTC. As protein: CATAPGPAMETQYF.

Comment on this clonotype: Because the CDR3 is missing its conserved closing phenylalanine or tryptophan, this is likely a read error. The J gene is TRBJ2-7, the V gene TRBV10-3, with D possibly TRBD2 on 6 matching bases. The germline CDR1 and CDR2 sequences are ENHRY and SYGVKD. CDR3 length equals 14 residues. Trimming took off 10 bases at V and 5 bases at J, with 21 bases between the two ends. CDR3 bases: TGTGCCACTAGTCTGCGGGGTGGGCCTAACGAGCAGTACTTG. This translates into CATSLRGGPNEQYL.

In its sample, this clonotype was seen once. The conserved closing phenylalanine or tryptophan is absent in this CDR3, likely reflecting a read error. The genes are TRBV18 and TRBJ2-3; D unresolved. Germline V gene data show CDR1 as KGHSH and CDR2 as LQKENI. Trimming took 3 bases from V and 6 from J, leaving 10 bases between them. The CDR3 covers 13 residues. This CDR3 is CASSPITLDTQYL. The CDR3 bases are TGTGCCAGCTCACCCATAACGTTGGATACGCAGTATTTA.

Of note for this clonotype: This is likely a read error, given that the CDR3 carries no conserved phenylalanine or tryptophan at its end. This chain uses TRBV28 with TRBJ2-7; D might be TRBD1 (5 bases). CDR1 MDHEN and CDR2 SYDVKM come from the germline V gene. V was clipped by 5 bases and J by 3 bases, with 14 bases between them. The CDR3 has 14 amino acids. CDR3 amino acids: CASSPLQEYYEQYI. CDR3 in DNA: TGTGCCAGCAGTCCTCTACAGGAGTACTACGAGCAGTACATC.

A note on this clonotype: One end of the junction is discordant with germline, which a read error may explain. The CDR3 nucleotides are TGTACCAGCAGCTCCGAGGGGGAGGAGACCCAGTACTTC. This translates into CTSSSEGEETQYF. The J gene is TRBJ2-5, the V gene TRBV11-3; weak D call: TRBD1 (6 bases). CDR1 and CDR2 (germline): SGHNT, YENEEA. CDR3 length: 13 amino acids.

About this clonotype: A read error may account for a junction end that differs from germline. This rearrangement joins TRBV6-1 to TRBJ1-2; 7 bases map to TRBD1. The germline CDR1 and CDR2 sequences are MNHNS and SASEGT. The CDR3 has 12 residues. CDR3 coding DNA: TGTGCCAGCAGAGAAGGCAGGGGGTGGAACACCTTC. It codes for CASREGRGWNTF.

This clonotype was found many times. V is TRBV6-5 and J is TRBJ1-1; 7 nucleotides agree with TRBD1. Per the germline V gene, CDR1 is MNHEY and CDR2 is SVGAGI. The J segment lost 4 bases and the V segment lost 6 bases, leaving 5 bases of the junction unmatched. The CDR3 totals 13 residues. CDR3 amino acids: CASRRQGGTEAFF. The CDR3 DNA reads as TGTGCCAGCAGGCGACAGGGTGGCACTGAAGCTTTCTTT.

Worth noting for this clonotype: At one end, the junction sequence differs from germline, possibly due to a read error. The V and J genes are TRBV12-3 or TRBV12-4 and TRBJ2-5; D may be TRBD2 (5 bases). This CDR3 comprises 14 residues. The CDR3 sequence: CASSLAGVEESQYF. In DNA form, the CDR3 reads TGTGCCAGCAGTCTCGCCGGGGTTGAAGAGTCCCAATACTTC.

On this clonotype itself: A junction boundary mismatches the germline segment, possibly from a read error. The rearrangement links TRBV4-2 to TRBJ2-1; TRBD1 matches at 8 bases. The V gene's germline CDR1 is LGHNA and CDR2 YNFKEQ. CDR3 size: 16 residues. CDR3: CASCRRTGSGVNEKFF. The DNA of the CDR3 is TGTGCCAGCTGCCGACGGACAGGGTCAGGTGTCAATGAGAAGTTCTTC.

This clonotype was picked up one time. A read error may produce the germline difference seen at one junction end. This chain joins TRBV5-5 and TRBJ2-4; 7 nucleotides agree with TRBD2. The CDR3 has 15 amino acids. Germline CDR1 SGHKS, CDR2 YYEKEE (reference sequence). CDR3 sequence: CASSSGGLAKNTQYF. DNA for the CDR3: TGTGCCAGCTCATCGGGGGGTTTAGCCAAAAACACTCAGTACTTC.

For this clonotype: An end of the junction does not agree with germline; a read error may underlie this. This chain uses TRBV4-3 with TRBJ2-1, with D uncertain. CDR3 size: 16 residues. The germline CDR1 and CDR2 sequences are LGHNA and YSLEER. CDR3: CASNQFPLPADNEQFF. The CDR3 nucleotides are TGCGCCAGCAACCAATTCCCTCTCCCGGCGGACAATGAGCAGTTCTTC.

As regards this clonotype: A read error may account for a junction end that differs from germline. The chain has TRBV29-1 and TRBJ2-4, with 7 positions matching TRBD1. The CDR3 runs 15 residues. Germline V CDR1 and CDR2: SQVTM, ANQGSEA. CDR3 protein: CSVEDDRAAKTIQYF. The CDR3 DNA is TGCAGCGTTGAAGATGACAGGGCGGCCAAAACCATTCAGTACTTC. Together with reference TRBV29-1 and TRBJ2-4, the CDR3 gives the full variable domain: SAVISQKPSRDICQRGTSLTIQCQVDSQVTMMFWYRQQPGQSLTLIATANQGSEATYESGFVIDKFPISRPNLTFSTLTVSNMSPEDSSIYLCSVEDDRAAKTIQYFGAGTRLSVL.

A few counts support this clonotype. Since a much larger clone is just one base distant, this may be a read error. The chain couples TRBV11-2 to TRBJ1-1; D gene unclear. Germline lookup yields CDR1 SGHAT and CDR2 FQNNGV. This CDR3 is built from 11 residues. The CDR3 DNA reads TGTGCCAACAGCCACAACACTGAAGCTTTCTTT. Encoded protein: CANSHNTEAFF. The complete variable domain, with remaining parts taken from reference TRBV11-2 and TRBJ1-1, reads EAGVAQSPRYKIIEKRQSVAFWCNPISGHATLYWYQQILGQGPKLLIQFQNNGVVDDSQLPKDRFSAERLKGVDSTLKIQPAKLEDSAVYLCANSHNTEAFFGQGTRLTVV.

Of note for this clonotype: As the CDR3 is not closed by the conserved phenylalanine or tryptophan, this likely results from a read error. This chain connects TRBV11-2 to TRBJ2-6; D may match TRBD1 or TRBD2 (5 bases each). Germline CDR1 is SGHAT and CDR2 is FQNNGV. This CDR3 is 15 amino acids long. The CDR3 is CATQRPRSGANLLTL. DNA of the CDR3: TGTGCCACGCAGCGGCCGCGCTCTGGGGCCAACCTCCTGACTCTC.